Following are 18 T cell receptor beta chains from one sample sequenced in a study of T cell responses to AZD1222 COVID-19 vaccine. Assay: immunoSEQ multiplex PCR; the TCRdb copy retains only in-frame clones and omits some. The sample includes roughly 140,000 clones, about 86% seen only once; the top ten take around 3.3%. The input for sequencing was peripheral blood, taken on day 0 of AZD1222 vaccination. The source of these receptors is an adult in good health.

V usage is TRBV19 and J usage is TRBJ2-1; the D gene is possibly TRBD2 (6 bases). The CDR3 covers 16 residues. Germline CDR1 and CDR2: LNHDA and SQIVND (reference sequence). The V end was cut by 4 bases, the J end by 0 bases, with 13 bases between. The CDR3 DNA follows: TGTGCCAGTAGTACTCCAGGGAGGAGCTCCTACAATGAGCAGTTCTTC. Encoded protein: CASSTPGRSSYNEQFF.

V gene TRBV4-1 combines with J gene TRBJ2-1; the match to TRBD2 covers 8 bases. The CDR3 runs to 16 residues. J was trimmed by 0 bases and V by 6 bases; bases with no gene match: 7. Looked up from germline, CDR1 is MGHRA and CDR2 is YSYEKL. Here the CDR3 reads CASSSLAGSSYNEQFF. CDR3 nucleotide sequence: TGCGCCAGCAGTTCGTTAGCGGGAAGCTCCTACAATGAGCAGTTCTTC.

The chain employs TRBV4-2 and TRBJ2-7; D is uncertain. V gave up 0 bases and J gave up 7 bases, with 7 bases separating them. This CDR3 spans 12 amino acids. Looked up from germline, CDR1 is LGHNA and CDR2 is YNFKEQ. Here the CDR3 DNA reads TGTGCCAGCAGCCAAGACGGAAGGGAGCAGTACTTC. Its translation is CASSQDGREQYF.

The CDR3: CASTGKELETQYF. In DNA, the CDR3 is TGTGCCAGCACAGGAAAGGAGCTGGAGACCCAGTACTTC. The chain combines TRBV3-1 (or the pseudogene TRBV3-2) with TRBJ2-5; D gene unclear. From germline, CDR1 is LGHDT and CDR2 YNNKEL (reference sequence). V was shortened by 7 bases and J by 5 bases, with 14 bases between the two germline ends. The CDR3 runs to 13 residues.

The CDR3 DNA reads TGTGCCCTCTTGGGCGGGTTTGGCTCCTACGAGCAGTACTTC. It encodes CALLGGFGSYEQYF. The chain joins TRBV21-1 to TRBJ2-7; TRBD2 is the table's D call and was not checked against the DNA. TRBV21-1 is recorded as a pseudogene. The CDR3 runs 14 residues.

The genes are TRBV19 and TRBJ1-2; the D is unclear. V was cut by 7 bases and J by 4 bases, with 13 bases left in between. There are 13 residues in the CDR3. Germline CDR1 reads LNHDA; CDR2 reads SQIVND (reference sequence). CDR3 DNA sequence: TGTGCCAGTACGGCAGGCGGAACCTATGGCTACACCTTC. This sequence encodes CASTAGGTYGYTF.

A single count supports this clone. This chain connects TRBV18 to TRBJ1-2; D possibly corresponds to TRBD1 (5 bases). Germline CDR1 reads KGHSH; CDR2 reads LQKENI. The V end lost 2 bases, the J end lost 3 bases, and 7 bases lay between the germline ends. This CDR3 comprises 13 residues. In DNA, the CDR3 is TGTGCCAGCTCACCAGGGGCAGACTATGGCTACACCTTC. It translates to CASSPGADYGYTF.

The chain combines TRBV9 with TRBJ1-2; D remains ambiguous. Germline V gives CDR1 SGDLS, CDR2 YYNGEE. This CDR3 region has 14 residues. V was cut by 0 bases and J by 3 bases, with 9 bases left in between. Written as DNA, the CDR3 is TGTGCCAGCAGCGTAGCTGAGGGAGACTATGGCTACACCTTC. Translated, it gives CASSVAEGDYGYTF. Full variable domain (missing parts from reference TRBV9 and TRBJ1-2): DSGVTQTPKHLITATGQRVTLRCSPRSGDLSVYWYQQSLDQGLQFLIQYYNGEERAKGNILERFSAQQFPDLHSELNLSSLELGDSALYFCASSVAEGDYGYTFGSGTRLTVV.

The CDR3, as DNA: TGTGCCAGCAGTGTCTCCGGGACAAACTATGGCTACACCTTC. Its translation is CASSVSGTNYGYTF. The chain employs TRBV27 and TRBJ1-2; a possible D gene is TRBD1 (6 bases). CDR1 and CDR2 (germline): MNHEY, SMNVEV (reference sequence). CDR3 length equals 14 residues. Trimming stripped 5 bases from V and 2 bases from J, with 12 bases between.

The genes are TRBV19 and TRBJ1-5; 10 nucleotides align to TRBD1. The CDR3 contains 19 residues. V lost 7 bases and J lost 0; bases outside the gene matches: 15. The germline V gene encodes CDR1 LNHDA and CDR2 SQIVND (reference sequence). CDR3 in DNA: TGTGCCAGTACCAACCGGGGACAGGGGATGTTATATAGCAATCAGCCCCAGCATTTT. Its protein is CASTNRGQGMLYSNQPQHF.

This clone was found once. The chain has TRBV20-1 and TRBJ1-2, with no clear D. The CDR3 runs to 12 residues. V lost 3 bases and J lost 8, with 13 bases in between. Germline-derived CDR1 and CDR2 are DFQATT and SNEGSKA (reference sequence). The CDR3 DNA sequence: TGCAGTGCTAGTGCCGGGGATTTGGGCTACACCTTC. The encoded protein is CSASAGDLGYTF.

The J gene is TRBJ1-1, the V gene TRBV2; 7 bases fit TRBD1. After removal of 4 bases from V and 6 bases from J, the junction contained 8 bases not matched to a gene. The CDR3 is made up of 14 amino acids. Germline V gives CDR1 SNHLY, CDR2 FYNNEI. CDR3 residues: CASSGRDSAPEAFF. In DNA form, the CDR3 reads TGTGCCAGCAGTGGCCGGGACAGCGCCCCTGAAGCTTTCTTT.

This chain uses TRBV25-1 with TRBJ1-5; 11 positions agree with TRBD1. The CDR3 has 14 residues. The V segment lost 6 bases and the J segment 5 bases; nucleotides outside the gene matches: 3. Germline V CDR1 and CDR2: MGHDK, SYGVNS. CDR3 in amino acids: CASSRDRGDQPQHF. In nucleotides, the CDR3 is TGTGCCAGCAGCCGGGACAGGGGGGATCAGCCCCAGCATTTT.

The V and J genes are TRBV4-2 and TRBJ1-1; tentative D call: TRBD1 (5 bases). The CDR3 has 14 residues. Trimming pared 0 bases from V and 8 bases from J, leaving 13 bases between. From germline, CDR1 is LGHNA and CDR2 YNFKEQ. In DNA, the CDR3 is TGTGCCAGCAGCCAAGAGGGACTAATGGGAGAAGCTTTCTTT. It codes for CASSQEGLMGEAFF.

The V gene is TRBV4-1, the J gene TRBJ2-7; 8 bases agree with TRBD1. This CDR3 is built from 15 residues. Germline V gives CDR1 MGHRA, CDR2 YSYEKL. The ends lost 5 bases at V and 2 bases at J; junction bases unmatched: 8. CDR3 residues: CASSGQGSGTYEQYF. The DNA for the CDR3 is TGCGCCAGCAGCGGACAGGGTTCCGGGACCTACGAGCAGTACTTC.

This chain links TRBV27 with TRBJ1-1; 7 nucleotides line up with TRBD1. CDR1 and CDR2 from the germline V gene are MNHEY and SMNVEV (reference sequence). The CDR3 totals 16 residues. V shed 6 bases and J 0 bases; nucleotides not matched to a gene: 10. The CDR3 DNA is TGTGCCAGCAGGTCGACCGGGGACAGCATGAACACTGAAGCTTTCTTT. It is translated as CASRSTGDSMNTEAFF.

This clone was detected a few times. V is TRBV11-2 and J is TRBJ2-2; D perhaps matches TRBD2 (5 bases). Between the trimmed V and J ends, which lost 0 bases and 6 bases, there was a span of 8 bases. CDR1 is SGHAT, CDR2 FQNNGV, per germline. The CDR3 covers 14 residues. The DNA of the CDR3 is TGTGCCAGCAGCTTAGATGACTATCCCGGGGAGCTGTTTTTT. Protein: CASSLDDYPGELFF. The whole variable domain, remainder taken from reference TRBV11-2 and TRBJ2-2, is EAGVAQSPRYKIIEKRQSVAFWCNPISGHATLYWYQQILGQGPKLLIQFQNNGVVDDSQLPKDRFSAERLKGVDSTLKIQPAKLEDSAVYLCASSLDDYPGELFFGEGSRLTVL.

DNA for the CDR3: TGTGCCAGCAGCCAAGTCCTAGACGCCTACGAGCAGTACTTC. Residues: CASSQVLDAYEQYF. This chain uses TRBV3-1 (or the pseudogene TRBV3-2) with TRBJ2-7; D remains unclear. The V end was cut by 1 base, the J end by 2 bases, with 9 bases between. Germline V gene data show CDR1 as LGHDT and CDR2 as YNNKEL (reference sequence). The CDR3 is 14 amino acids.